This T cell receptor beta chain originates from a study of tumor and adjacent non-tumor tissue in lung cancer. Germline V gene data show CDR1 as SGHDT and CDR2 as YYEEEE. This CDR3 region has 16 residues. In its sample, this clonotype was seen a few times. One end of the junction is discordant with germline, which a read error may explain. No cell sorting was done before RNA was extracted from the tissue. TCRbeta libraries were built with three rounds of nested PCR, modified from ARM-PCR. From the multiplex PCR reads, TCRdb called clonotypes with MiXCR, one entry per CDR3 protein. The profile shows around 140,000 distinct CDR3 sequences, approximately 66% of them singletons.

The receptor comes from a man aged 60 to 75 with small cell lung cancer. This sequence joins TRBV5-6 and TRBJ2-1, with 8 bases that match TRBD1. The sample was lung tumor tissue. CDR3 nucleotide sequence: TGTGCCAGTAGCTTGGGGGGCAGGGGGCTCTACAATGAGCAGCTCTTC. Its protein product is CASSLGGRGLYNEQLF.